The rows below give T cell receptor beta chains drawn from one sample of a study of a mutant IDH1 vaccine in newly diagnosed glioma. Here immunoSEQ multiplex PCR was the method, and the copy in TCRdb shows in-frame clones only, minus some. In the table there are more than 55,000 clones, about 81% of which are singletons. What these receptors recognize is not known. The material was PBMCs, obtained from a glioma patient whose treatment included an IDH1 peptide vaccine. All receptors come from a woman aged 40 to 50 with glioma. Some clones in this sample may be carry-over from other donors' samples. CDR3s include the opening cysteine and the closing phenylalanine or tryptophan. D genes are given only for firm matches. Rows may omit the clone size; those that give it use once, few, many or a size class.

.	TRBJ1-2	.	TRBV7-6	CASSSGGYYGYTF	TGTGCCAGCAGCTCCGGGGGCTATTATGGCTACACCTTC
.	TRBJ2-1	.	TRBV10-3	CAASRAKEQFF	TGTGCCGCCTCAAGGGCTAAGGAGCAGTTCTTC
.	TRBJ1-3	.	TRBV5-1	CASSLVGNTIYF	TGCGCCAGCAGCCTGGTCGGAAACACCATATATTTT
.	TRBJ2-2	TRBD1	TRBV5-1	CASSLGQGAHGELFF	TGCGCCAGCAGCTTGGGACAGGGGGCGCACGGGGAGCTGTTTTTT
.	TRBJ1-1	.	TRBV7-6	CASSSLTTNTEAFF	TGTGCCAGCAGCTCCCTAACGACGAACACTGAAGCTTTCTTT
.	TRBJ2-1	.	TRBV6-5	CASSEVSSYNEQFF	TGTGCCAGCAGTGAAGTTAGCTCCTACAATGAGCAGTTCTTC
.	TRBJ1-5	.	TRBV7-9	CASSLDSPNQPQHF	TGTGCCAGCAGCCTGGACAGCCCCAATCAGCCCCAGCATTTT
.	TRBJ1-1	.	TRBV19	CASSFPLNTEAFF	TGTGCCAGTAGTTTCCCTTTGAACACTGAAGCTTTCTTT
.	TRBJ2-2	.	TRBV6-5	CASSYHRVAGELFF	TGTGCCAGCAGTTACCACAGGGTAGCCGGGGAGCTGTTTTTT
.	TRBJ1-4	.	TRBV19	CASSIEGVATNEKLFF	TGTGCCAGTAGTATAGAAGGAGTTGCAACTAATGAAAAACTGTTTTTT
.	TRBJ2-7	TRBD1	TRBV11-2	CASSWTGISSYEQYF	TGTGCCAGCAGCTGGACAGGTATAAGCTCCTACGAGCAGTACTTC
.	TRBJ1-1	.	TRBV30	CAWSVQPNTEAFF	TGTGCCTGGAGTGTACAGCCCAACACTGAAGCTTTCTTT
.	TRBJ2-7	.	TRBV21-1	CASSKGGYLSSYEQYF	TGTGCCAGCAGCAAAGGTGGCTATTTGAGCTCCTACGAGCAGTACTTC
once	TRBJ1-6	.	TRBV21-1	CASSQGARSPLHF	TGTGCCAGCAGCCAGGGGGCGAGATCACCCCTCCACTTT
.	TRBJ1-2	.	TRBV28	CASSSGSYGYTF	TGTGCCAGCAGCTCGGGGAGCTATGGCTACACCTTC
once	TRBJ2-7	.	TRBV7-9	CASSRGSYEQYF	TGTGCCAGCTCCCGTGGCTCCTACGAGCAGTACTTC
.	TRBJ2-6	TRBD1	TRBV2	CASSGGQGSGANVLTF	TGTGCCAGCAGTGGGGGACAGGGGTCTGGGGCCAACGTCCTGACTTTC
.	TRBJ2-2	TRBD2	TRBV27	CASSLSSGGVNTGELFF	TGTGCCAGCAGTTTGAGTAGCGGGGGAGTGAACACCGGGGAGCTGTTTTTT
.	TRBJ2-1	.	TRBV9	CASGTEQFF	TGTGCCAGCGGGACTGAGCAGTTCTTC
.	TRBJ2-5	TRBD2	TRBV6-4	CASSDTSGGQETQYF	TGTGCCAGCAGTGATACTAGCGGGGGACAAGAGACCCAGTACTTC
few	TRBJ1-2	.	TRBV15	CATSTRTGQAGYTF	TGTGCCACCAGCACTCGGACGGGCCAGGCTGGCTACACCTTC
.	TRBJ1-5	TRBD1	TRBV27	CASRQQGGRQPQHF	TGTGCCAGCAGACAACAGGGGGGGCGGCAGCCCCAGCATTTT
.	TRBJ2-1	.	TRBV5-1	CASSLVVRGANNEQFF	TGCGCCAGCAGCTTGGTAGTTCGGGGGGCCAACAATGAGCAGTTCTTC
.	TRBJ2-7	.	TRBV29-1	CSVEQGPHEQYF	TGCAGCGTTGAACAGGGCCCCCACGAGCAGTACTTC
.	TRBJ2-3	.	TRBV5-1	CASSLLSRSADTQYF	TGCGCCAGCAGCTTGTTATCACGCTCCGCAGATACGCAGTATTTT
.	TRBJ1-1	.	TRBV9	CASSFGPGRETEAFF	TGTGCCAGCAGCTTCGGACCCGGGAGGGAAACTGAAGCTTTCTTT
.	TRBJ1-4	.	TRBV4-2	CASSQDGKTNEKLFF	TGTGCCAGCAGCCAAGATGGCAAAACTAATGAAAAACTGTTTTTT
.	TRBJ1-6	.	TRBV30	CAWSEVGRLLHF	TGTGCCTGGAGTGAAGTTGGCAGGTTGCTCCACTTT
.	TRBJ2-1	.	TRBV5-1	CASSFQARVGNEQFF	TGCGCCAGCAGCTTCCAGGCCAGGGTTGGCAATGAGCAGTTCTTC
.	TRBJ2-3	.	TRBV7-9	CASSPWGLTDTQYF	TGTGCCAGCAGCCCATGGGGGCTCACAGATACGCAGTATTTT
.	TRBJ2-2	.	TRBV30	CAWRWTANTGELFF	TGTGCCTGGAGGTGGACAGCAAACACCGGGGAGCTGTTTTTT
.	TRBJ1-1	.	TRBV5-8	CASMPAPMNTEAFF	TGTGCCAGCATGCCGGCTCCAATGAACACTGAAGCTTTCTTT
few	TRBJ1-2	TRBD1	TRBV30	CAWSGGEQGAYGYTF	TGTGCCTGGAGTGGGGGGGAACAGGGGGCCTATGGCTACACCTTC
.	TRBJ2-3	TRBD2	TRBV19	CASSYNREGRFTDTQYF	TGTGCCAGTAGTTATAATCGGGAGGGAAGATTCACAGATACGCAGTATTTT
.	TRBJ2-7	TRBD1	TRBV6-5	CASSYSTGAAGEQYF	TGTGCCAGCAGTTACTCGACAGGGGCCGCCGGGGAGCAGTACTTC
.	TRBJ1-1	.	TRBV19	CATARGLQSTEAFF	TGTGCCACCGCTAGAGGGTTACAATCCACTGAAGCTTTCTTT
.	TRBJ1-1	.	TRBV9	CASSVVSGSEAFF	TGTGCCAGCAGCGTAGTATCAGGTTCTGAAGCTTTCTTT
.	TRBJ1-2	.	TRBV11-2	CASSPGGYGYTF	TGTGCCAGCAGCCCCGGTGGCTATGGCTACACCTTC
few	TRBJ2-2	TRBD1	TRBV9	CASRQGGTGELFF	TGTGCCAGCAGACAGGGGGGCACCGGGGAGCTGTTTTTT
.	TRBJ2-1	.	TRBV7-8	CASSLRGTTSSYNEQFF	TGTGCCAGCAGCCTAAGGGGGACGACCTCCTCCTACAATGAGCAGTTCTTC
.	TRBJ2-4	.	TRBV30	CAWSVRGVSKNIQYF	TGTGCCTGGAGTGTAAGGGGCGTGTCCAAAAACATTCAGTACTTC
.	TRBJ2-7	TRBD1	TRBV13	CASSPRQGPYEQYF	TGTGCCAGCAGCCCCCGACAGGGGCCCTACGAGCAGTACTTC
.	TRBJ1-5	.	TRBV15	CATSTGKDQPQHF	TGTGCCACCAGTACAGGCAAAGATCAGCCCCAGCATTTT
.	TRBJ1-1	.	TRBV6-4	CASSPGPATEAFF	TGTGCCAGCAGTCCCGGTCCGGCAACTGAAGCTTTCTTT
.	TRBJ1-4	.	TRBV7-2	CASSPRPEKLFF	TGTGCCAGCAGCCCCCGACCAGAAAAACTGTTTTTT
.	TRBJ2-5	.	TRBV2	CASSASLQETQYF	TGTGCCAGCAGTGCCAGCCTACAAGAGACCCAGTACTTC
.	TRBJ1-4	TRBD1	TRBV30	CAWSVRLGGAGEKLFF	TGTGCCTGGAGTGTACGATTAGGGGGCGCGGGGGAAAAACTGTTTTTT
.	TRBJ2-2	.	TRBV4-1	CASSQDRSAASGGELFF	TGCGCCAGCAGCCAAGACAGAAGCGCGGCATCGGGCGGGGAGCTGTTTTTT
.	TRBJ2-5	.	TRBV7-9	CASSSQGETQYF	TGTGCCAGCAGCTCTCAGGGAGAGACCCAGTACTTC
.	TRBJ1-6	.	TRBV6-5	CASRSAPAPLHF	TGTGCCAGCAGGTCTGCACCGGCACCCCTCCACTTT
.	TRBJ2-1	.	TRBV7-2	CASTLGGGLYNEQFF	TGTGCCAGCACCTTAGGGGGGGGACTTTACAATGAGCAGTTCTTC
.	TRBJ2-7	TRBD1	TRBV2	CASSAWGQGDEQYF	TGTGCCAGCAGTGCTTGGGGACAGGGCGACGAGCAGTACTTC
.	TRBJ2-5	.	TRBV2	CASSEGGRGEETQYF	TGTGCCAGCAGTGAAGGAGGGCGGGGAGAAGAGACCCAGTACTTC
.	TRBJ1-4	.	TRBV2	CASRRALGNEKLFF	TGTGCCAGCAGACGGGCCTTAGGGAATGAAAAACTGTTTTTT
once	TRBJ1-1	.	TRBV12-5	CASPPRQANTEAFF	TGTGCTAGTCCCCCGAGGCAGGCCAACACTGAAGCTTTCTTT
.	TRBJ1-1	.	TRBV2	CASSAGKGTEAFF	TGTGCCAGCAGTGCAGGGAAGGGTACTGAAGCTTTCTTT
.	TRBJ2-2	TRBD1	TRBV10-3	CAISRDRMNTGELFF	TGTGCCATCAGTAGGGACAGAATGAACACCGGGGAGCTGTTTTTT